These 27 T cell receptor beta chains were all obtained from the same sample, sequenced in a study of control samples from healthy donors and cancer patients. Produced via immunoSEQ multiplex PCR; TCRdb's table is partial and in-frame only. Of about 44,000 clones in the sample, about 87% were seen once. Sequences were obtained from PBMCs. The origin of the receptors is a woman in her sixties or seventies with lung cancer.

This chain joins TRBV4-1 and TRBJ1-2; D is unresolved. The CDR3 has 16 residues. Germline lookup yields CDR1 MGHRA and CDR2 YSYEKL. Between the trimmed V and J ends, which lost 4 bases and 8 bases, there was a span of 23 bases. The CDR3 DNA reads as TGCGCCAGCAGCCGAAACCCGACCTTAAACCCGGGAGGCTACACCTTC. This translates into CASSRNPTLNPGGYTF.

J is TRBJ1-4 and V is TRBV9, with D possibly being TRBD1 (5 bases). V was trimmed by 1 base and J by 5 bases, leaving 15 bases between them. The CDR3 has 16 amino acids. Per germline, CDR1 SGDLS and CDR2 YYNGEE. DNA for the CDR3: TGTGCCAGCAGCGTATCTTTGGGGCAGGGAAATGAAAAACTGTTTTTT. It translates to CASSVSLGQGNEKLFF.

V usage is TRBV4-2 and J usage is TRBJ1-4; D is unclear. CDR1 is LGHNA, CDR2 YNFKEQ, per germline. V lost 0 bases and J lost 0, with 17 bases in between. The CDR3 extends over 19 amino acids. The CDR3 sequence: CASSQDPVSGFATNEKLFF. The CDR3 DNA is TGTGCCAGCAGCCAAGATCCGGTTTCCGGGTTTGCAACTAATGAAAAACTGTTTTTT.

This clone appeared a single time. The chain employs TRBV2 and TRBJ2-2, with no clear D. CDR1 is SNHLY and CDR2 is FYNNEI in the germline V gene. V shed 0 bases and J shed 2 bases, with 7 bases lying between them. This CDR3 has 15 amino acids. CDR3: CASSEARRNTGELFF. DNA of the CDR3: TGTGCCAGCAGTGAAGCGCGTAGAAACACCGGGGAGCTGTTTTTT.

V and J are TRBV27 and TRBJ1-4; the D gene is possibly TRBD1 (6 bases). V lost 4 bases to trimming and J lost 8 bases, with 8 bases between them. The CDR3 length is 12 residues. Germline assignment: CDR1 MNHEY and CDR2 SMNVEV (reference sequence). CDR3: CASSSGEEKLFF. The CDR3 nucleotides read TGTGCCAGCAGTTCAGGGGAGGAAAAACTGTTTTTT.

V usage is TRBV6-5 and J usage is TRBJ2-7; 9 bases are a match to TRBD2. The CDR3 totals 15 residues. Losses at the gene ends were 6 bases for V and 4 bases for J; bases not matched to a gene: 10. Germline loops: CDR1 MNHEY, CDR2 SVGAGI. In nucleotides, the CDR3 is TGTGCCAGCAGGCCGACTAGCGGAGGGATGTACGAGCAGTACTTC. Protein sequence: CASRPTSGGMYEQYF.

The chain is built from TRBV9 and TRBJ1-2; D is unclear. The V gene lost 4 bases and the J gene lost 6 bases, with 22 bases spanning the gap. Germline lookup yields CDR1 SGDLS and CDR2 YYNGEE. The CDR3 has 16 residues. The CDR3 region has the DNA TGTGCCAGCAGCCCCAGTGGAGCAGAAACCTCGGATGGCTACACCTTC. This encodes CASSPSGAETSDGYTF.

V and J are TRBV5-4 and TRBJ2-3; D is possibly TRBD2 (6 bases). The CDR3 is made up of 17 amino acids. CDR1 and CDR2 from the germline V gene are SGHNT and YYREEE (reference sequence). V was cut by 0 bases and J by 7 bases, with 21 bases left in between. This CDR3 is CASSLAPFSRESNTQYF. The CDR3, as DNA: TGTGCCAGCAGCTTGGCCCCCTTCAGTCGGGAGTCAAATACGCAGTATTTT.

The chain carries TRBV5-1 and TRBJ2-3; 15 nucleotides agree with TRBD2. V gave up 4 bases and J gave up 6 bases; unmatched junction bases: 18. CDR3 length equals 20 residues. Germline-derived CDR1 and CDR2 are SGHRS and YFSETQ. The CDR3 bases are TGCGCCAGCAGCCACAGGACAGGAAGGACTAGCGGGAGGGCCGTGGATACGCAGTATTTT. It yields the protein CASSHRTGRTSGRAVDTQYF.

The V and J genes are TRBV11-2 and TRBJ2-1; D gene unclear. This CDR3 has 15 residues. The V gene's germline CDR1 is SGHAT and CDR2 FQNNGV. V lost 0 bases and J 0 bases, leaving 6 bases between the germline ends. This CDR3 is CASSLDRSSYNEQFF. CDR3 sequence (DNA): TGTGCCAGCAGCTTAGACAGGAGCTCCTACAATGAGCAGTTCTTC.

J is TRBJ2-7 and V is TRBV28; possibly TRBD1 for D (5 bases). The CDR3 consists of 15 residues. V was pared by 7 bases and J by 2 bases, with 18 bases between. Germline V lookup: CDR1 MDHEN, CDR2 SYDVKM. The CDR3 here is CASTKRAGWAYEQYF. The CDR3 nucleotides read TGTGCCAGCACCAAAAGGGCAGGGTGGGCCTACGAGCAGTACTTC.

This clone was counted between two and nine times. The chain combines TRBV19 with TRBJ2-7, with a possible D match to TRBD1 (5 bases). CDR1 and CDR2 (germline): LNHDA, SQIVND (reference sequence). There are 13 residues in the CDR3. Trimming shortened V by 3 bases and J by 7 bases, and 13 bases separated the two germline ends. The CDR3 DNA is TGTGCCAGTAGTATGGCAGGGTTAGGGGAGCAGTACTTC. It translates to CASSMAGLGEQYF.

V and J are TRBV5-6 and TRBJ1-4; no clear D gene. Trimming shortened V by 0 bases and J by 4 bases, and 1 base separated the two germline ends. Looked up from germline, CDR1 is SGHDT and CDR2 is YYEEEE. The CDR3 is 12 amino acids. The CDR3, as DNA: TGTGCCAGCAGCTTGGGTAATGAAAAACTGTTTTTT. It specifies CASSLGNEKLFF.

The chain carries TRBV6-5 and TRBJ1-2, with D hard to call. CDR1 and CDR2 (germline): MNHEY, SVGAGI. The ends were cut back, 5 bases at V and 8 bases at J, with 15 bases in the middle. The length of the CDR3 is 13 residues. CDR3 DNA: TGTGCCAGCAGTCAGGCAGGAGGATGGGGCTACACCTTC. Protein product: CASSQAGGWGYTF.

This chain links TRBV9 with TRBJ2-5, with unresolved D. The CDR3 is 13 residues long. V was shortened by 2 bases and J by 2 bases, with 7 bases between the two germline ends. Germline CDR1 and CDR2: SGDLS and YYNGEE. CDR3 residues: CASSVSGQETQYF. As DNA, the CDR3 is TGTGCCAGCAGCGTGTCGGGTCAAGAGACCCAGTACTTC.

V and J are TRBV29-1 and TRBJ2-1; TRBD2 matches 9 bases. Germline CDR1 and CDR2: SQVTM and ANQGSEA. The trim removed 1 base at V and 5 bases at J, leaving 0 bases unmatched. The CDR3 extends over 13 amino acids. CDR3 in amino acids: CSVEGLADNEQFF. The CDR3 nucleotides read TGCAGCGTTGAAGGACTAGCGGACAATGAGCAGTTCTTC.

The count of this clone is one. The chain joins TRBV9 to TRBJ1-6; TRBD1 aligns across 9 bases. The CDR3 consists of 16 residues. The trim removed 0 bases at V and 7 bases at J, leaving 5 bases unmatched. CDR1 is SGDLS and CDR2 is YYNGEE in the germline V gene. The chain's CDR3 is CASSVEDRGRNSPLHF. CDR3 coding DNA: TGTGCCAGCAGCGTAGAGGACAGGGGTCGAAATTCACCCCTCCACTTT.

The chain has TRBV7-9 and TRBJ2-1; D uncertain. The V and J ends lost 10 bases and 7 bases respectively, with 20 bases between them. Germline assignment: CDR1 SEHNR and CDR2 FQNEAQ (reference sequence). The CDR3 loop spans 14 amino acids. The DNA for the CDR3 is TGTGCCATCTCACCCAGTTGGCCCGAGAATGAGCAGTTCTTC. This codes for CAISPSWPENEQFF.

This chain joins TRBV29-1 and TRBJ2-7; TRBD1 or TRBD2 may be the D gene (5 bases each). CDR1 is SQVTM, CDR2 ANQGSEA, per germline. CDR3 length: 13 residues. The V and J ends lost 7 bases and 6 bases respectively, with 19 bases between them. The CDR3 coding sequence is TGCAGCGCTCTTCGGGACCGCCGTGGCGAGCAGTACTTC. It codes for CSALRDRRGEQYF.

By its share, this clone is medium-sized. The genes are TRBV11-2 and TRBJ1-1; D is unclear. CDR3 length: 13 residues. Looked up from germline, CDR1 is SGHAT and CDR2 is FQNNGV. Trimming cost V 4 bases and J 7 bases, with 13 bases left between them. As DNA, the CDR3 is TGTGCCAGCAGCTCCGCACTTGGGGTTGAAGCTTTCTTT. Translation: CASSSALGVEAFF.

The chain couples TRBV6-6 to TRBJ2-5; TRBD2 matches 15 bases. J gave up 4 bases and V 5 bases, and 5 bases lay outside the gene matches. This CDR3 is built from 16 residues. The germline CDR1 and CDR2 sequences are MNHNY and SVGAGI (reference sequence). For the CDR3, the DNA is TGTGCCAGCAGTGGACTAGCGGGAGGGCCGTCAGAGACCCAGTACTTC. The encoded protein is CASSGLAGGPSETQYF.

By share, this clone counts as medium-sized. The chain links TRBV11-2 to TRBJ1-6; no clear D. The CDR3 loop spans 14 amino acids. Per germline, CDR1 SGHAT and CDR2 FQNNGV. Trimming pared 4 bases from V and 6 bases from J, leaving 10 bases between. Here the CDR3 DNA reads TGTGCCAGCAGCTACGTCGGGGTTAATTCACCCCTCCACTTT. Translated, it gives CASSYVGVNSPLHF.

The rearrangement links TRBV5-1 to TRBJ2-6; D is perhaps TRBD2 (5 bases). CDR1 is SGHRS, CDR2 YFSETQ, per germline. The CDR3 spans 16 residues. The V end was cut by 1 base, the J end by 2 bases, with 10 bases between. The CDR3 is CASSLRTRAGANVLTF. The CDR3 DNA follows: TGCGCCAGCAGCTTGAGAACTAGGGCTGGGGCCAACGTCCTGACTTTC.

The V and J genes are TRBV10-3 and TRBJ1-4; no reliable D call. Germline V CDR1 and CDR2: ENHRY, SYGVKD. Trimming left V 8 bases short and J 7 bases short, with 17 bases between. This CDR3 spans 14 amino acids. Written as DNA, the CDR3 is TGTGCCATCTCCGCGACGGGTGAGGGTGAAAAACTGTTTTTT. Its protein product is CAISATGEGEKLFF.

This CDR3 reads CASSFPGNEKLFF. Here the CDR3 DNA reads TGTGCCAGCAGCTTTCCGGGGAATGAAAAACTGTTTTTT. The V gene is TRBV5-5, the J gene TRBJ1-4; D is ambiguous. The CDR3 length is 13 residues. V dropped 2 bases and J dropped 5 bases, with 7 bases sitting between them. The germline CDR1 and CDR2 sequences are SGHKS and YYEKEE (reference sequence).

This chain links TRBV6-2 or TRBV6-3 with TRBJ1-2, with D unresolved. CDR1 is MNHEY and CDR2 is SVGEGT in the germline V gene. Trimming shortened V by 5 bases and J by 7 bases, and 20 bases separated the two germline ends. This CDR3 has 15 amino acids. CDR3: CASSAGTTLFSGYTF. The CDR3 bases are TGTGCCAGCAGTGCCGGAACAACCCTTTTTTCTGGCTACACCTTC.

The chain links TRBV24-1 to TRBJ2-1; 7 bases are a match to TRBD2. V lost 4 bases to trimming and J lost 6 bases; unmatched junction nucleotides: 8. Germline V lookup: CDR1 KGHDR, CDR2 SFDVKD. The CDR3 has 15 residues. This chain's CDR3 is CATSEFRGGSNEQFF. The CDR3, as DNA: TGTGCCACCAGTGAGTTCCGTGGCGGGAGCAATGAGCAGTTCTTC.